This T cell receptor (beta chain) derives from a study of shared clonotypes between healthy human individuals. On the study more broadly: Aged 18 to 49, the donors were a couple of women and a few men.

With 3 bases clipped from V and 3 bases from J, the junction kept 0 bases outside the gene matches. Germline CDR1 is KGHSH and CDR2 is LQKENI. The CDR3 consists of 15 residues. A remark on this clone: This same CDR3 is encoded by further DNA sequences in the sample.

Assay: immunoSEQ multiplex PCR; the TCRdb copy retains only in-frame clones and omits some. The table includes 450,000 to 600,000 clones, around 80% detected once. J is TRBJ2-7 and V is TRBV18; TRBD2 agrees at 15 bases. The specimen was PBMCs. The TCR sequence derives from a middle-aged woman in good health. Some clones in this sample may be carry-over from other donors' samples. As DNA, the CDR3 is TGTGCCAGCTCACCGGGACTAGCGGGAGGCTACGAGCAGTACTTC. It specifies CASSPGLAGGYEQYF.